These 9 T cell receptor beta chains originate from one sample sequenced in a study of cytomegalovirus exposure and HLA in healthy donors. PCR primers comprised 60 Vbeta and 13 Jbeta primers. TCRdb keeps only in-frame clones here, not all; method: immunoSEQ multiplex PCR. The sample records about 120,000 clones, 80% being singletons. The sample was PBMCs. These receptors all stem from a female donor in good health and CMV-seropositive.

The chain couples TRBV5-1 to TRBJ2-3, with 12 bases aligning to TRBD2. V lost 0 bases, J lost 6 bases, and 8 bases stayed unmatched. CDR1 is SGHRS, CDR2 YFSETQ, per germline. The CDR3 is made up of 17 amino acids. CDR3 residues: CASSLAASGGAWDTQYF. For the CDR3, the DNA is TGCGCCAGCAGCTTGGCGGCTAGCGGGGGGGCCTGGGATACGCAGTATTTT.

The chain combines TRBV30 with TRBJ1-3; D is unresolved. The CDR3 is 14 amino acids. V was trimmed by 4 bases and J by 4 bases, leaving 14 bases between them. Looked up from germline, CDR1 is GTSNPN and CDR2 is SVGIG (reference sequence). The CDR3 protein is CAWTLLGDGNTIYF. CDR3 sequence (DNA): TGTGCCTGGACCCTACTTGGAGACGGAAACACCATATATTTT.

The chain joins TRBV19 to TRBJ1-5; D is undetermined. Germline loops: CDR1 LNHDA, CDR2 SQIVND (reference sequence). Trimming took 0 bases from V and 11 from J, leaving 14 bases between them. CDR3 length equals 14 residues. The CDR3 nucleotides are TGTGCCAGTAGTATAGATACCTCCCCCGGGGCCCAGCATTTT. Translated, it gives CASSIDTSPGAQHF.

The V call is TRBV4-3, the J call TRBJ2-1, with 9 bases fitting TRBD1. Unmatched junction bases numbered 6, after V lost 2 bases and J lost 7 bases. CDR1 and CDR2 from the germline V gene are LGHNA and YSLEER. The CDR3 runs 15 residues. In nucleotides, the CDR3 is TGCGCCAGCAGCCAATACATGGACAGGGGAAATGAGCAGTTCTTC. It yields the protein CASSQYMDRGNEQFF.

V usage is TRBV5-1 and J usage is TRBJ1-5; D gene uncertain. Germline-derived CDR1 and CDR2 are SGHRS and YFSETQ. V was cut by 4 bases and J by 8 bases, with 19 bases left in between. The CDR3 contains 15 residues. In DNA, the CDR3 is TGCGCCAGCAGCCTTACCGGAGGAGGAGAGGAGCCCCAGCATTTT. Its translation is CASSLTGGGEEPQHF.

This clone turned up a few times. The rearrangement uses TRBV15 and TRBJ2-7, with TRBD1 as a possible D gene (5 bases). Trimming took off 6 bases at V and 0 bases at J, with 12 bases between the two ends. The CDR3 consists of 14 residues. CDR1 and CDR2 from the germline V gene are LNHNV and YYDKDF (reference sequence). CDR3 in DNA: TGTGCCACCAGTCCAGGGTCCAGCTCCTACGAGCAGTACTTC. Protein sequence: CATSPGSSSYEQYF. Based on the CDR3 plus reference TRBV15 and TRBJ2-7, the full variable domain is DAMVIQNPRYQVTQFGKPVTLSCSQTLNHNVMYWYQQKSSQAPKLLFHYYDKDFNNEADTPDNFQSRRPNTSFCFLDIRSPGLGDTAMYLCATSPGSSSYEQYFGPGTRLTVT.

The chain employs TRBV27 and TRBJ2-7, with D uncertain. The CDR3 loop spans 15 amino acids. Germline V CDR1 and CDR2: MNHEY, SMNVEV (reference sequence). V was clipped by 1 base and J by 0 bases, with 10 bases between them. CDR3 in amino acids: CASSLYSPTSYEQYF. For the CDR3, the DNA is TGTGCCAGCAGTTTATACAGTCCGACCTCCTACGAGCAGTACTTC.

The chain uses TRBV19 and TRBJ2-3; 10 nucleotides match TRBD2. With 5 bases clipped from V and 0 bases from J, the junction kept 5 bases outside the gene matches. The CDR3 sequence is 16 residues long. Germline CDR1 is LNHDA and CDR2 is SQIVND (reference sequence). The CDR3 DNA reads as TGTGCCAGTAGTTTCCCAGCGGGGGGGAGCACAGATACGCAGTATTTT. Amino acid sequence: CASSFPAGGSTDTQYF.

The chain carries TRBV5-1 and TRBJ2-7; possible D gene TRBD1, 5 bases. Germline CDR1 and CDR2: SGHRS and YFSETQ. The CDR3 has 15 amino acids. Trimming took 3 bases from V and 5 from J, leaving 18 bases between them. This CDR3 reads CASSSSLGQGNEQYF. In DNA form, the CDR3 reads TGCGCCAGCAGCTCCTCACTGGGGCAGGGCAACGAGCAGTACTTC.